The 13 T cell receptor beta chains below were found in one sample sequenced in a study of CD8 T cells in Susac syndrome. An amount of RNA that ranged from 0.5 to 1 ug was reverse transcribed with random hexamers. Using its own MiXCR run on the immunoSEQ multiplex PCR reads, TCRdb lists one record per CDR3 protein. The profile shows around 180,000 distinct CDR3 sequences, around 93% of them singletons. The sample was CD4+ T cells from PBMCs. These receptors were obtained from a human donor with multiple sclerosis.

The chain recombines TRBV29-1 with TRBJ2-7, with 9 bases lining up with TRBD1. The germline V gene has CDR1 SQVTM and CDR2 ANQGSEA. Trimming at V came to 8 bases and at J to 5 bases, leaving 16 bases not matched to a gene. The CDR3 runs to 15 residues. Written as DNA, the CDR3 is TGCAGCCCCCCGCAAGGGGGACAGGGAGATAACGAGCAGTACTTC. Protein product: CSPPQGGQGDNEQYF.

CDR3 bases: TGTGCCAGCAGCCCAACGTGGGGGGGCGAGCAGTACTTC. This translates into CASSPTWGGEQYF. This chain connects TRBV11-3 to TRBJ2-7; TRBD2 matches at 7 bases. J lost 6 bases, V lost 5 bases, and 7 bases had no gene match. Germline-derived CDR1 and CDR2 are SGHNT and YENEEA. The CDR3 loop spans 13 amino acids. The entire variable domain, with the rest obtained from reference TRBV11-3 and TRBJ2-7, is as follows: EAGVVQSPRYKIIEKKQPVAFWCNPISGHNTLYWYLQNLGQGPELLIRYENEEAVDDSQLPKDRFSAERLKGVDSTLKIQPAELGDSAVYLCASSPTWGGEQYFGPGTRLTVT.

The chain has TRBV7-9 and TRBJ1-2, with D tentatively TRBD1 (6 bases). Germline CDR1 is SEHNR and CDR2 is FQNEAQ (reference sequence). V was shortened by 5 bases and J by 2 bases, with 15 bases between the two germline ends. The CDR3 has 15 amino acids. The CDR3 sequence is CASSPRTVRNYGYTF. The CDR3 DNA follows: TGTGCCAGCAGCCCCCGGACAGTTCGGAACTATGGCTACACCTTC.

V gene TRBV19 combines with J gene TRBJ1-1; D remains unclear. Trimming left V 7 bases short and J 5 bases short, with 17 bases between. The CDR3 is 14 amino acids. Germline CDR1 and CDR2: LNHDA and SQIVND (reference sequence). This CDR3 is CASTNQAYGTEAFF. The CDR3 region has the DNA TGTGCCAGTACCAATCAGGCCTACGGGACTGAAGCTTTCTTT.

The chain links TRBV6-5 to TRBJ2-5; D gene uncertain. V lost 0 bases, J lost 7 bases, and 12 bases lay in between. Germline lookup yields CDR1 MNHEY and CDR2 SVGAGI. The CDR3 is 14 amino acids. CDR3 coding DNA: TGTGCCAGCAGTTACTCGCGTGTCCGACCGACCCAGTACTTC. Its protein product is CASSYSRVRPTQYF.

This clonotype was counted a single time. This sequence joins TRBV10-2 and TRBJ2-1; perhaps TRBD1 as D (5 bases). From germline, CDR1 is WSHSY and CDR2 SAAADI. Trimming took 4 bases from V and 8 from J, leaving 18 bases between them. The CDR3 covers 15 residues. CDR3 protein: CASSGGRSIFHEQFF. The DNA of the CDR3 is TGCGCCAGCAGTGGGGGCAGGAGTATCTTCCATGAGCAGTTCTTC.

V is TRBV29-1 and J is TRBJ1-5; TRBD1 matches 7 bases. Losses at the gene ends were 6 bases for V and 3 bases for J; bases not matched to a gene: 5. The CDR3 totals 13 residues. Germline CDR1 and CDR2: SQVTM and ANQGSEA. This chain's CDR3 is CSVTTGVNQPQHF. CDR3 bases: TGCAGCGTGACTACAGGGGTCAATCAGCCCCAGCATTTT.

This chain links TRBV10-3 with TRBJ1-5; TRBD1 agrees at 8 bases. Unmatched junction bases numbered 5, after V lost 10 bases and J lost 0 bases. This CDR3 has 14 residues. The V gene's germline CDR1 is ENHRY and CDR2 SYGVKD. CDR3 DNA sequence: TGTGCCACCTTGGGACAGGATAGCAATCAGCCCCAGCATTTT. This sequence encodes CATLGQDSNQPQHF.

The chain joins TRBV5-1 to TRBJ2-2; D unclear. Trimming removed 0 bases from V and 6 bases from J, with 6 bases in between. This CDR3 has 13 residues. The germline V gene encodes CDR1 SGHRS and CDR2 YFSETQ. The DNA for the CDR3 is TGCGCCAGCAGCTTGGACAACCCCGGGGAGCTGTTTTTT. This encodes CASSLDNPGELFF.

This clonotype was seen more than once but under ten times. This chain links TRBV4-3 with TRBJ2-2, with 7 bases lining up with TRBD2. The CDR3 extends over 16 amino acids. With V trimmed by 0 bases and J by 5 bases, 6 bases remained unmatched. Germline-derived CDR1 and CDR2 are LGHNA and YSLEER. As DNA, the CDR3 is TGCGCCAGCAGCCAAGATTTACGGGAGGTAACCGGGGAGCTGTTTTTT. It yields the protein CASSQDLREVTGELFF.

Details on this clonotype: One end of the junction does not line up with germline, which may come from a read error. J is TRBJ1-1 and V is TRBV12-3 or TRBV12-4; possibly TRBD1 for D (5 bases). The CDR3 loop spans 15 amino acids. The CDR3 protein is CASSLSGRAGIEVFF. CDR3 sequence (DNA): TGTGCCAGCAGTTTAAGCGGTAGGGCAGGGATTGAAGTTTTCTTT.

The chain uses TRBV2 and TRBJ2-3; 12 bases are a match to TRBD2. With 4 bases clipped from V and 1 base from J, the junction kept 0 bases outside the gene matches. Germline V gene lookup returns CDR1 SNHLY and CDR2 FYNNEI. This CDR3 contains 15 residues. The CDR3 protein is CASSGTSGGTDTQYF. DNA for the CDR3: TGTGCCAGCAGTGGGACTAGCGGGGGCACAGATACGCAGTATTTT.

The DNA for the CDR3 is TGTGCCAGCAGCTCCGTTCGACTGGACACCCTGAACACCGGGGAGCTGTTTTTT. It yields the protein CASSSVRLDTLNTGELFF. The V and J genes are TRBV13 and TRBJ2-2; possible D gene TRBD1, 5 bases. The CDR3 has 18 residues. V lost 4 bases and J lost 1, with 19 bases in between. The germline V gene has CDR1 PRHDT and CDR2 FYEKMQ (reference sequence).